The clone carrying this T cell receptor beta chain was seen ten or more times. Its antigen remains unknown. The data stem from a study of T cells in Graves' hyperthyroidism and ophthalmopathy. Study-level findings and limits: Among clonotypes expanded in thyroid above 0.001, most were also found in blood.

Amplified TCR beta CDR3 regions came from RNA transcripts. The TCR CDR3 first-round RT-PCR relied on the HTBI primer set. MiXCR was run by TCRdb on the multiplex PCR reads, yielding one entry per CDR3 protein. The profile shows 690,000 or so distinct CDR3 sequences, approximately 19% of them singletons. The clonotype comes from a woman between 50 and 59 years old with Graves' hyperthyroidism that later progressed to Graves' ophthalmopathy. Sequenced input: blood.

DNA of the CDR3: TGTGCCAGCAGCTTGGCTGGGGAAATATACAATGAGCAGTTCTTC. Protein: CASSLAGEIYNEQFF. The genes are TRBV5-5 and TRBJ2-1; no clear D gene. The germline V gene has CDR1 SGHKS and CDR2 YYEKEE (reference sequence). Between the trimmed V and J ends, which lost 0 bases and 4 bases, there was a span of 11 bases. The length of the CDR3 is 15 residues.